What follows describes a single T cell receptor (beta chain). This record belongs to a study of blood T cell repertoires in COVID-19. Libraries were prepared by immunoSEQ multiplex PCR; TCRdb keeps only in-frame clonotypes and omits some of them. The data show about 440,000 clones, roughly nine tenths seen once. This CDR3 is 20 amino acids long. From germline, CDR1 is LNHDA and CDR2 SQIVND (reference sequence). V was clipped by 5 bases and J by 3 bases; unmatched bases: 24. This clonotype originated in a woman aged 18-29 years with acute COVID-19. The sample consisted of PBMCs or T cells enriched from blood (not recorded which). The chain employs TRBV19 and TRBJ2-7, with TRBD2 identical over 8 bases. The CDR3: CASSLWSPATKAGANYEQYF. As DNA, the CDR3 is TGTGCCAGTAGTCTATGGAGTCCAGCGACGAAAGCGGGAGCCAACTACGAGCAGTACTTC.